The T cell receptor beta chain described here comes from a study of T-cell memory formation after mild COVID-19. Study information: The two donors had largely donor-specific TCR clusters.

As to this clonotype: Its target is unknown.

General study results and limits: CD4+ contracting clones were mainly CM and EM; CD8+ ones, EMRA. Later expanders leaned CD4+, whereas clones that contracted between day 15 and 85 were balanced CD4/CD8.

5'RACE, which relied on constant-segment primers, yielded TCR alpha and TCR beta cDNA libraries carrying sample barcodes and UMIs. TCRdb reprocessed the 5' RACE reads via MiXCR and lists one record per CDR3 protein. The sample includes 110,000 to 150,000 distinct CDR3 sequences, 11% to 15% of them seen just once. There are 17 residues in the CDR3. V gave up 0 bases and J gave up 6 bases; unmatched junction bases: 8. Germline CDR1 reads LGHNA; CDR2 reads YSLEER. This TCR was sampled from an adult woman who had mild COVID-19 (a few samples of this study predate the infection). Cell type and time point are not known. Sequencing used PBMCs or a T cell subset sorted from them (not recorded which). The chain links TRBV4-3 to TRBJ2-1, with 10 bases that match TRBD2. The CDR3 DNA follows: TGCGCCAGCAGCCAAGAGGTGCCTAGCGGGAGAGGCAATGAGCAGTTCTTC. As protein: CASSQEVPSGRGNEQFF.